This T cell receptor beta chain originates from a study of T cells in Graves' hyperthyroidism and ophthalmopathy. About the study: Any treatment followed the collection of peripheral blood at initial diagnosis. Findings of the study overall: Blood also contained most expanded thyroid clonotypes above 0.001. In simple terms, a model built on 13 V-J features told ophthalmopathy apart from stable hyperthyroidism.

Amplified regions were TCR beta CDR3 sequences from RNA transcripts. Researchers ran a first-round RT-PCR on the TCR CDR3 using the HTBI primer set. Each CDR3 protein is one row after TCRdb ran MiXCR on the multiplex PCR reads. This sample yields over 120,000 distinct CDR3 sequences, of which approximately 20% are seen a single time; 67% belongs to the top ten. Germline V gives CDR1 DFQATT, CDR2 SNEGSKA (reference sequence). The length of the CDR3 is 14 residues. On this clonotype: What it binds is unknown. A clone one base away is much larger, so this may be a read error.

PBMCs were derived from around 10 ml fresh peripheral blood. This chain links TRBV20-1 with TRBJ2-7, with 8 bases fitting TRBD2. This clonotype was sampled from a woman aged 45-65 years with Graves' hyperthyroidism that later progressed to Graves' ophthalmopathy. The sequenced material came from blood. In DNA form, the CDR3 reads TGCAGTGCTAGCCCCCTAGCGGGTGCCTACGAGCGGTACTTC. Protein sequence: CSASPLAGAYERYF.